These T cell receptor beta chains were read from a single sample in a study of PD-L1 blockade in urothelial cancer. Using immunoSEQ multiplex PCR, the repertoire was profiled, and TCRdb retains in-frame clones only, with some absent. The data hold 49,000 or so clones, with just over 85% observed a single time. Sequences were derived from PBMCs, sampled around atezolizumab (anti-PD-L1) treatment. The receptors were sampled from a man in his 60s with urothelial cancer. Both conserved end residues are part of each CDR3. D genes are given only for firm matches. Clone size is shown for a subset of rows, as once, few, many or a class of expanded clone.

j_call v_call clone_size d_call cdr3_aa cdr3_nt
TRBJ2-7 TRBV7-3 . . CASTRGAGSNEQYF TGTGCCAGCACCAGGGGGGCCGGGTCGAACGAGCAGTACTTC
TRBJ1-1 TRBV5-5 few TRBD1 CASSLSGQGGYTEAFF TGTGCCAGCAGCTTGTCTGGACAGGGAGGGTACACTGAAGCTTTCTTT
TRBJ2-3 TRBV12-1 . . CASSERLGHTTDTQYF TGTGCCAGCAGCGAGAGGCTCGGACACACCACAGATACGCAGTATTTT
TRBJ1-4 TRBV2 . TRBD1 CASSGTGQPNEKLFF TGTGCCAGCAGTGGAACGGGACAGCCAAATGAAAAACTGTTTTTT
TRBJ1-1 TRBV27 . . CASSLLFMGGEAFF TGTGCCAGCAGTTTACTGTTTATGGGAGGTGAAGCTTTCTTT
TRBJ1-6 TRBV29-1 . . CSVREGYNSPLHF TGCAGCGTGAGGGAAGGGTATAATTCACCCCTCCACTTT
TRBJ2-7 TRBV18 . TRBD1 CASSPLPQTGGTVEQYF TGTGCCAGCTCACCACTGCCGCAGACAGGGGGTACGGTCGAGCAGTACTTC
TRBJ2-1 TRBV19 . . CASSMSRSDEQFF TGTGCCAGTAGTATGAGTAGAAGCGATGAGCAGTTCTTC
TRBJ2-3 TRBV27 . . CASTTAGTQYF TGTGCCAGCACCACGGCGGGTACGCAGTATTTT
TRBJ2-3 TRBV5-1 . TRBD1 CASSIDRGRSTDTQYF TGCGCCAGCAGCATAGACAGGGGAAGGAGCACAGATACGCAGTATTTT
TRBJ1-2 TRBV5-1 few . CASSLGHSYGYTF TGCGCCAGCAGCTTGGGGCACAGCTATGGCTACACCTTC
TRBJ2-7 TRBV7-9 . . CASSPSGYEQYF TGTGCCAGCAGCCCTTCGGGGTACGAGCAGTACTTC
TRBJ2-7 TRBV6-1 . TRBD1 CASRTLGQGYEQYF TGTGCCAGCAGGACGCTGGGACAGGGGTACGAGCAGTACTTC
TRBJ1-2 TRBV5-1 . . CASSLVARDSGYTF TGCGCCAGCAGCTTGGTGGCCAGAGACTCTGGCTACACCTTC
TRBJ2-5 TRBV5-1 . TRBD2 CASSLGSSGETQYF TGCGCCAGCAGCTTGGGATCTAGCGGGGAGACCCAGTACTTC
TRBJ1-2 TRBV19 once . CASNPGSYGYTF TGTGCCAGCAACCCCGGGAGCTATGGCTACACCTTC
TRBJ2-2 TRBV5-6 . TRBD2 CASSSPPGEGNTGELFF TGTGCCAGCAGCAGCCCGCCGGGGGAGGGCAACACCGGGGAGCTGTTTTTT
TRBJ2-1 TRBV19 . . CASSTQGAYNEQFF TGTGCCAGTAGTACACAGGGTGCCTACAATGAGCAGTTCTTC
TRBJ2-7 TRBV5-4 . . CASSLNTGPAYEQYF TGTGCCAGCAGCTTGAATACAGGCCCTGCCTACGAGCAGTACTTC
TRBJ1-2 TRBV27 . . CASSPLGTPTNYGYTF TGTGCCAGCAGTCCTCTGGGGACACCGACTAACTATGGCTACACCTTC
TRBJ2-2 TRBV19 . . CASSQYRNTGELFF TGTGCCAGTAGTCAATACAGAAACACCGGGGAGCTGTTTTTT
TRBJ2-7 TRBV29-1 . TRBD2 CSVRLGLAYYEQYF TGCAGCGTTCGATTGGGACTAGCTTATTACGAGCAGTACTTC
TRBJ1-1 TRBV29-1 . . CSVDRHQLNTEAFF TGCAGCGTAGATAGACACCAATTGAACACTGAAGCTTTCTTT
TRBJ2-3 TRBV2 . TRBD1 CASTKGQGKNTDTQYF TGTGCCAGCACCAAGGGACAGGGGAAAAACACAGATACGCAGTATTTT
TRBJ1-5 TRBV29-1 . . CSVCVQGGQPQHF TGCAGCGTTTGTGTCCAGGGAGGTCAGCCCCAGCATTTT
TRBJ1-6 TRBV14 . . CASSQELYSPLHF TGTGCCAGCAGCCAAGAACTGTATTCACCCCTCCACTTT
TRBJ2-5 TRBV9 . . CASSAEETQYF TGTGCCAGCAGCGCCGAAGAGACCCAGTACTTC
TRBJ2-4 TRBV30 . . CAWSDSLRDIQYF TGTGCCTGGAGTGACTCCCTCCGAGACATTCAGTACTTC
TRBJ1-1 TRBV5-8 . . CASSRGGGSTEAFF TGTGCCAGCAGCCGCGGGGGGGGGTCCACTGAAGCTTTCTTT
TRBJ2-1 TRBV6-5 . . CASSYGDFRNEQFF TGTGCCAGCAGTTACGGGGACTTCAGGAATGAGCAGTTCTTC
TRBJ2-3 TRBV7-9 . . CASSWEGAVRTDTQYF TGTGCCAGCAGCTGGGAAGGGGCAGTCCGCACAGATACGCAGTATTTT